One sample yielded the 27 T cell receptor beta chains listed below, sequenced in a study of T cell repertoires in cytomegalovirus infection. TCRdb reprocessed the reads with MiXCR, giving one entry per CDR3 protein. Of about 260,000 distinct CDR3 sequences in the sample, roughly an eighth were seen once. Sequenced input: PBMCs. These receptors came from a human donor in good health (CMV status not recorded). Some clones in this sample may be carry-over from other donors' samples.

This chain uses TRBV4-1 with TRBJ2-2; no definite D call. CDR1 and CDR2 from the germline V gene are MGHRA and YSYEKL. The germline V and J ends were trimmed by 2 bases and 5 bases, with 3 bases remaining between them. The CDR3 runs 12 residues. In DNA, the CDR3 is TGCGCCAGCAGCCAACTTACCGGGGAGCTGTTTTTT. This sequence encodes CASSQLTGELFF.

This clonotype occurred a few times. V gene TRBV19 combines with J gene TRBJ1-2; maybe TRBD1 (5 bases). Deletions cut 6 bases from V and 4 bases from J, with 12 bases between. Germline CDR1 and CDR2: LNHDA and SQIVND (reference sequence). The CDR3 has 13 residues. CDR3 DNA: TGTGCCAGTAGGGGGCCGATGGGCTATGGCTACACCTTC. This gives the protein CASRGPMGYGYTF.

This sequence joins TRBV6-6 and TRBJ2-2, with 10 bases lining up with TRBD2. J was trimmed by 5 bases and V by 4 bases; bases with no gene match: 7. The CDR3 covers 16 residues. In germline, CDR1 is MNHNY, CDR2 SVGAGI (reference sequence). The CDR3 loop reads CASSSPSGGGTGELFF. The CDR3 region has the DNA TGTGCCAGCAGTTCCCCTAGCGGGGGTGGGACCGGGGAGCTGTTTTTT.

This clonotype was seen more than once but under ten times. The gene calls are TRBV14 and TRBJ1-1, with 9 bases aligning to TRBD1. Germline CDR1 is SGHDN and CDR2 is FVKESK. V lost 2 bases and J lost 7; bases outside the gene matches: 17. This CDR3 is built from 18 residues. CDR3 amino acids: CASSQLAQQGQGKGEAFF. The DNA of the CDR3 is TGTGCCAGCAGCCAACTCGCCCAGCAAGGACAGGGGAAGGGTGAAGCTTTCTTT. The full variable domain, completed using reference TRBV14 and TRBJ1-1, is EAGVTQFPSHSVIEKGQTVTLRCDPISGHDNLYWYRRVMGKEIKFLLHFVKESKQDESGMPNNRFLAERTGGTYSTLKVQPAELEDSGVYFCASSQLAQQGQGKGEAFFGQGTRLTVV.

Note on this clonotype: Since a much larger clone is just one base distant, this may be a read error. V is TRBV6-5 and J is TRBJ2-6; possibly TRBD1 for D (5 bases). The CDR3 spans 15 residues. Germline CDR1 and CDR2: MNHEY and SVGAGI. The CDR3 loop is CASSFDSPGANVPTF. CDR3 sequence (DNA): TGTGCCAGCAGTTTCGACAGCCCTGGGGCCAACGTCCCGACTTTC.

Ten or more counts support this clonotype. The J gene is TRBJ1-2, the V gene TRBV5-6; weak D call: TRBD1 (6 bases). V lost 5 bases and J lost 8, with 16 bases in between. This CDR3 region has 13 residues. In germline, CDR1 is SGHDT, CDR2 YYEEEE. CDR3 loop: CASRINRRGGYTF. The CDR3 DNA reads as TGTGCCAGCAGAATCAACCGCAGGGGCGGCTACACCTTC.

A few counts support this clonotype. The genes are TRBV4-1 and TRBJ2-7; either TRBD1 or TRBD2 may fit D (5 bases each). The CDR3 has 16 amino acids. Per germline, CDR1 MGHRA and CDR2 YSYEKL. V lost 0 bases and J 2 bases, leaving 14 bases between the germline ends. CDR3 nucleotide sequence: TGCGCCAGCAGCCAAGAACCAGGGAGAGGGACCTACGAGCAGTACTTC. It translates to CASSQEPGRGTYEQYF.

This clonotype was counted many times. The chain joins TRBV10-3 to TRBJ2-2, with 10 nucleotides matching TRBD1. V lost 6 bases to trimming and J lost 6 bases; unmatched junction nucleotides: 7. This CDR3 is built from 15 residues. Germline CDR1 ENHRY, CDR2 SYGVKD. CDR3 sequence (DNA): TGTGCCATCAGAACCGGGACAGGGGAGGCCGGGGAGCTGTTTTTT. Its translation is CAIRTGTGEAGELFF.

This chain links TRBV10-3 with TRBJ2-3, with 12 bases aligning to TRBD2. V trimming: 5 bases; J trimming: 1 base; junction bases outside the gene matches: 13. Germline loops: CDR1 ENHRY, CDR2 SYGVKD. There are 19 residues in the CDR3. Written as DNA, the CDR3 is TGTGCCATCAGTAGAACTAGCGGGGGGACCCTCAGGGGCACAGATACGCAGTATTTT. Translation gives CAISRTSGGTLRGTDTQYF.

This clonotype has at least ten counts. The chain joins TRBV12-3 or TRBV12-4 to TRBJ1-1; TRBD1 matches at 8 bases. The CDR3 runs 14 residues. J lost 4 bases, V lost 3 bases, and 4 bases had no gene match. The CDR3 nucleotides are TGTGCCAGCAGTTTGGACAGGGTGGCCACTGAAGCTTTCTTT. It is translated as CASSLDRVATEAFF.

This clonotype was found many times. The V gene is TRBV27, the J gene TRBJ2-5; a weak D match, TRBD2 (5 bases). This CDR3 has 14 residues. Germline V gives CDR1 MNHEY, CDR2 SMNVEV (reference sequence). V lost 0 bases, J lost 5 bases, and 10 bases lay in between. The CDR3 DNA is TGTGCCAGCAGTTTATCGTCGGGGTGGGAGACCCAGTACTTC. The encoded protein is CASSLSSGWETQYF.

The genes are TRBV20-1 and TRBJ2-5; D is possibly TRBD1 or TRBD2 (5 bases each). CDR1 is DFQATT, CDR2 SNEGSKA, per germline (reference sequence). The length of the CDR3 is 13 residues. Trimming took 5 bases from V and 0 from J, leaving 10 bases between them. As DNA, the CDR3 is TGCAGTGCTCTTCCGGGACACCAAGAGACCCAGTACTTC. Amino acids: CSALPGHQETQYF.

This clonotype was recorded at least ten times. The chain links TRBV6-1 to TRBJ1-5, with 9 bases lining up with TRBD1. This CDR3 contains 16 residues. Germline CDR1 reads MNHNS; CDR2 reads SASEGT. V was pared by 8 bases and J by 2 bases, with 10 bases of the junction left unmatched. The DNA for the CDR3 is TGTGCCAGCGGGACAGGGAGGACGACGGGCAATCAGCCCCAGCATTTT. Protein sequence: CASGTGRTTGNQPQHF.

The V and J genes are TRBV6-2 or TRBV6-3 and TRBJ2-7; 9 nucleotides agree with TRBD1. Germline V gene sequence: CDR1 MNHEY, CDR2 SVGEGT. J gave up 2 bases and V 6 bases, and 8 bases lay outside the gene matches. This CDR3 contains 15 residues. The CDR3 loop is CASRLTGQGAYEQYF. DNA of the CDR3: TGTGCCAGCAGACTTACGGGACAGGGAGCCTACGAGCAGTACTTC.

The sample holds a few counts of this clonotype. The CDR3 coding sequence is TGTGCCAGCAGGGACAGGGGGGGATACAATGAGCAGTTCTTC. This sequence encodes CASRDRGGYNEQFF. The rearrangement joins TRBV6-6 to TRBJ2-1, with TRBD1 identical over 10 bases. The germline V gene encodes CDR1 MNHNY and CDR2 SVGAGI (reference sequence). There are 14 residues in the CDR3. Losses at the gene ends were 6 bases for V and 4 bases for J; bases not matched to a gene: 3.

J is TRBJ1-2 and V is TRBV6-1; no firm D call. V lost 6 bases and J 5 bases, leaving 13 bases between the germline ends. The CDR3 runs to 13 residues. CDR1 and CDR2 from the germline V gene are MNHNS and SASEGT. The CDR3 nucleotides read TGTGCCAGCAGCCTCCTCGGGCGTTATGGCTACACCTTC. This sequence encodes CASSLLGRYGYTF.

This clonotype showed up many times. V usage is TRBV7-2 and J usage is TRBJ2-4; 8 bases are a match to TRBD1. The CDR3 is 15 amino acids. V lost 1 base and J lost 7; bases outside the gene matches: 6. Germline V lookup: CDR1 SGHTA, CDR2 FQGNSA. CDR3 region: CASSLGGTGTNIQYF. In DNA form, the CDR3 reads TGTGCCAGCAGCTTAGGGGGGACAGGCACTAACATTCAGTACTTC.

V usage is TRBV7-9 and J usage is TRBJ2-5; no clear D. Germline values: CDR1 SEHNR, CDR2 FQNEAQ (reference sequence). Between the trimmed V and J ends, which lost 1 base and 7 bases, there was a span of 13 bases. The CDR3 runs to 14 residues. This chain's CDR3 is CASSLVGRSGTQYF. CDR3 bases: TGTGCCAGCAGCTTAGTAGGGCGTTCGGGGACCCAGTACTTC.

This clonotype was observed at least ten times. The rearrangement uses TRBV6-2 or TRBV6-3 and TRBJ1-1; D is undetermined. From germline, CDR1 is MNHEY and CDR2 SVGEGT. V was shortened by 6 bases and J by 5 bases, with 13 bases between the two germline ends. This CDR3 has 13 amino acids. For the CDR3, the DNA is TGTGCCAGCAGGAAGCTTGTGGAGACTGAAGCTTTCTTT. This codes for CASRKLVETEAFF.

The rearrangement uses TRBV29-1 and TRBJ2-5, with a tentative D call TRBD2 (5 bases). V dropped 7 bases and J dropped 4 bases, with 16 bases sitting between them. Germline assignment: CDR1 SQVTM and CDR2 ANQGSEA. This CDR3 is 13 amino acids long. The CDR3 sequence is CSAAALEGETQYF. CDR3 nucleotide sequence: TGCAGCGCTGCAGCCCTCGAGGGAGAGACCCAGTACTTC.

The gene calls are TRBV28 and TRBJ1-2, with 8 bases identical to TRBD1. The ends lost 6 bases at V and 4 bases at J; junction bases unmatched: 7. CDR1 is MDHEN and CDR2 is SYDVKM in the germline V gene. This CDR3 comprises 14 residues. Here the CDR3 reads CASRSGGESYGYTF. The CDR3 region has the DNA TGTGCCAGCAGGTCAGGGGGCGAGAGCTATGGCTACACCTTC.

This rearrangement joins TRBV28 to TRBJ1-6, with 7 bases lining up with TRBD1. The CDR3 is 15 residues long. Looked up from germline, CDR1 is MDHEN and CDR2 is SYDVKM. V shed 3 bases, J shed 10 bases, and the junction held 9 bases outside the gene matches. CDR3 protein: CASSFNDRVGSPLHF. CDR3 DNA: TGTGCCAGCAGTTTCAATGACAGGGTTGGATCACCCCTCCACTTT. Supplemented by reference TRBV28 and TRBJ1-6, the full variable domain reads DVKVTQSSRYLVKRTGEKVFLECVQDMDHENMFWYRQDPGLGLRLIYFSYDVKMKEKGDIPEGYSVSREKKERFSLILESASTNQTSMYLCASSFNDRVGSPLHFGNGTRLTVT.

This clonotype was found many times. The rearrangement joins TRBV12-3 or TRBV12-4 to TRBJ1-2; possibly TRBD1 for D (5 bases). Trimming removed 4 bases at V and 5 bases at J, with 11 bases between. The CDR3 covers 13 residues. The DNA of the CDR3 is TGTGCCAGCAGTTCCCAGGGAGGGTATGGCTACACCTTC. Encoded protein: CASSSQGGYGYTF.

The table lists this clonotype with many counts. The CDR3 bases are TGTGCCAGCAGCGTAATGGGACTCTCCTACGAGCAGTACTTC. Protein product: CASSVMGLSYEQYF. V gene TRBV7-8 combines with J gene TRBJ2-7; D may be TRBD2 (6 bases). Trimming took 5 bases from V and 0 from J, leaving 11 bases between them. This CDR3 contains 14 residues. The germline V gene encodes CDR1 SGHVS and CDR2 FQNEAQ.

This clonotype showed up just a few times. This chain uses TRBV5-4 with TRBJ2-1; a weak D match, TRBD2 (5 bases). The CDR3 loop spans 11 amino acids. The V and J ends lost 1 base and 10 bases respectively, with 6 bases between them. Germline lookup yields CDR1 SGHNT and CDR2 YYREEE (reference sequence). CDR3 sequence: CASSLTREQFF. For the CDR3, the DNA is TGTGCCAGCAGCTTGACTAGAGAGCAGTTCTTC. Together with reference TRBV5-4 and TRBJ2-1, the CDR3 gives the full variable domain: ETGVTQSPTHLIKTRGQQVTLRCSSQSGHNTVSWYQQALGQGPQFIFQYYREEENGRGNFPPRFSGLQFPNYSSELNVNALELDDSALYLCASSLTREQFFGPGTRLTVL.

CDR3 residues: CASSESGTSLYEQYF. The CDR3, as DNA: TGTGCCAGCAGTGAATCGGGGACTAGCCTCTACGAGCAGTACTTC. The chain couples TRBV2 to TRBJ2-7; 9 nucleotides agree with TRBD2. The V gene end was trimmed by 2 bases and the J gene end by 3 bases; junction bases not matched to a gene: 5. The CDR3 length is 15 residues. CDR1 and CDR2 (germline): SNHLY, FYNNEI.

This clonotype has at least ten counts. CDR3 in DNA: TGTGCCAGCAGTTACACAGGGGGGTCCTACAATGAGCAGTTCTTC. Translation: CASSYTGGSYNEQFF. The rearrangement joins TRBV6-2 or TRBV6-3 to TRBJ2-1; 8 bases are a match to TRBD1. V dropped 2 bases and J dropped 1; count of bases not matched to a gene: 1. The germline V gene encodes CDR1 MNHEY and CDR2 SVGEGT. The CDR3 length is 15 residues.